The 21 T cell receptor beta chains in this list originate from one sample, sequenced in a study of cytomegalovirus exposure and HLA in healthy donors. Clones were read by immunoSEQ multiplex PCR, and TCRdb kept only the in-frame ones, dropping some. This sample has 200,000 to 250,000 clones, with approximately 87% found just once. Sequenced input: PBMCs. All receptors come from a woman younger than 35 in good health and CMV-seronegative.

This clone has just a few counts. This chain joins TRBV29-1 and TRBJ2-5, with D perhaps matching TRBD2 (5 bases). Trimming pared 3 bases from V and 4 bases from J, leaving 21 bases between. Germline values: CDR1 SQVTM, CDR2 ANQGSEA. The CDR3 extends over 16 amino acids. The CDR3 sequence: CSVESPSRFEGETQYF. Here the CDR3 DNA reads TGCAGCGTTGAGTCGCCGTCTCGTTTTGAGGGAGAGACCCAGTACTTC.

V gene TRBV19 combines with J gene TRBJ2-6; perhaps TRBD1 as D (6 bases). This CDR3 is built from 16 residues. Trimming took 8 bases from V and 0 from J, leaving 14 bases between them. The germline CDR1 and CDR2 sequences are LNHDA and SQIVND (reference sequence). The CDR3 coding sequence is TGTGCCAGTGAACGCACAGGGAGCTCTGGGGCCAACGTCCTGACTTTC. Translating it yields CASERTGSSGANVLTF.

J is TRBJ2-7 and V is TRBV7-8; 9 positions match TRBD2. CDR1 is SGHVS and CDR2 is FQNEAQ in the germline V gene. V shed 4 bases, J shed 2 bases, and the junction held 0 bases outside the gene matches. The CDR3 runs 13 residues. CDR3 DNA: TGTGCCAGCAGCTGGACTAGCGCCTACGAGCAGTACTTC. It yields the protein CASSWTSAYEQYF.

The gene calls are TRBV27 and TRBJ2-5; TRBD2 matches 8 bases. J gave up 4 bases and V 7 bases, and 8 bases lay outside the gene matches. CDR3 size: 14 residues. Germline assignment: CDR1 MNHEY and CDR2 SMNVEV (reference sequence). In DNA form, the CDR3 reads TGTGCCAGCACATCGGGGGGGCGGTCAGAGACCCAGTACTTC. It yields the protein CASTSGGRSETQYF.

This chain uses TRBV7-3 with TRBJ2-7, with a possible D match to TRBD1 (6 bases). Trimming shortened V by 4 bases and J by 7 bases, and 14 bases separated the two germline ends. The CDR3 is 13 amino acids. Per germline, CDR1 SGHTA and CDR2 FQGTGA. CDR3 DNA sequence: TGTGCCAGCAGCTCGACAGGTAGAGGGGAGCAGTACTTC. This sequence encodes CASSSTGRGEQYF.

This chain uses TRBV10-2 with TRBJ1-1; unclear D gene. CDR1 is WSHSY and CDR2 is SAAADI in the germline V gene. With 3 bases removed from V and 5 bases from J, the gap between germline ends came to 10 bases. This CDR3 is 13 amino acids long. CDR3 protein: CASSEFERTEAFF. DNA of the CDR3: TGCGCCAGCAGTGAATTTGAGAGAACTGAAGCTTTCTTT.

This clone was observed a handful of times. V usage is TRBV18 and J usage is TRBJ2-7, with D possibly TRBD1 on 8 matching bases. This CDR3 is 13 amino acids long. The V and J ends lost 2 bases and 7 bases respectively, with 12 bases between them. Germline CDR1 KGHSH, CDR2 LQKENI. The CDR3 is CASSPSGDREQYF. The CDR3 DNA reads TGTGCCAGCTCACCAAGCGGGGACAGGGAGCAGTACTTC.

The chain recombines TRBV29-1 with TRBJ1-4; D uncertain. Per the germline V gene, CDR1 is SQVTM and CDR2 is ANQGSEA. There are 12 residues in the CDR3. Trimming left V 7 bases short and J 13 bases short, with 19 bases between. Written as DNA, the CDR3 is TGCAGCGCCCAGAGCGGGCAGCCCGGACTGTTTTTT. This codes for CSAQSGQPGLFF.

V usage is TRBV27 and J usage is TRBJ2-7; possibly TRBD2 for D (7 bases). Trimming cost V 4 bases and J 6 bases, with 16 bases left between them. CDR1 is MNHEY, CDR2 SMNVEV, per germline (reference sequence). The CDR3 has 14 amino acids. DNA for the CDR3: TGTGCCAGCAGTTCTTTACGGGGGGCGGCCGAGCAGTACTTC. Its translation is CASSSLRGAAEQYF.

The chain combines TRBV6-6 with TRBJ1-2; 7 positions agree with TRBD1. The CDR3 is made up of 13 amino acids. Germline V gives CDR1 MNHNY, CDR2 SVGAGI (reference sequence). Unmatched junction bases numbered 7, after V lost 9 bases and J lost 3 bases. The CDR3 region has the DNA TGTGCCAGTCAAGCAGACAGGGACTATGGCTACACCTTC. It encodes CASQADRDYGYTF.

The V call is TRBV6-5, the J call TRBJ2-3; 13 bases line up with TRBD2. Germline V gene lookup returns CDR1 MNHEY and CDR2 SVGAGI. The junction had 5 bases not matched to a gene; V was cut back by 4 bases and J by 4 bases. The CDR3 consists of 16 residues. The CDR3 nucleotides are TGTGCCAGCAGTTCTGGGACTAGCGGGATCCCAGATACGCAGTATTTT. Protein: CASSSGTSGIPDTQYF.

V and J are TRBV6-1 and TRBJ2-1, with 16 bases lining up with TRBD2. Germline V gene sequence: CDR1 MNHNS, CDR2 SASEGT. This CDR3 has 19 residues. V shed 4 bases, J shed 1 base, and the junction held 7 bases outside the gene matches. For the CDR3, the DNA is TGTGCCAGCAGTGTGGTGGGACTAGCGGGAGGGCCGTCCTACAATGAGCAGTTCTTC. It translates to CASSVVGLAGGPSYNEQFF.

The V gene is TRBV5-1, the J gene TRBJ1-2, with 11 bases matching TRBD1. V shed 0 bases, J shed 4 bases, and the junction held 2 bases outside the gene matches. CDR1 SGHRS and CDR2 YFSETQ come from the germline V gene. The length of the CDR3 is 15 residues. CDR3 region: CASSLGTGGGYGYTF. The CDR3 DNA sequence: TGCGCCAGCAGCTTGGGGACAGGGGGCGGCTATGGCTACACCTTC.

The rearrangement uses TRBV5-1 and TRBJ2-1; D is unclear. V lost 1 base and J 13 bases, leaving 15 bases between the germline ends. This CDR3 region has 13 residues. Germline V lookup: CDR1 SGHRS, CDR2 YFSETQ. The CDR3 reads CASSLTAHSLQFF. As DNA, the CDR3 is TGCGCCAGCAGCTTGACCGCACACAGCTTACAGTTCTTC.

This clone was observed a single time. J is TRBJ1-1 and V is TRBV19, with D maybe TRBD1 (5 bases). The germline gives CDR1 LNHDA, CDR2 SQIVND (reference sequence). The CDR3 consists of 13 residues. Trimming took 10 bases from V and 4 from J, leaving 16 bases between them. This chain's CDR3 is CATKSLGGTEAFF. DNA for the CDR3: TGTGCCACTAAATCCTTGGGGGGCACTGAAGCTTTCTTT.

The rearrangement links TRBV4-1 to TRBJ2-7, with 7 bases lining up with TRBD2. V was pared by 2 bases and J by 1 base, with 5 bases of the junction left unmatched. CDR3 length equals 15 residues. Germline assignment: CDR1 MGHRA and CDR2 YSYEKL. CDR3 region: CASSQLWGGSYEQYF. In DNA, the CDR3 is TGCGCCAGCAGCCAACTTTGGGGGGGGTCCTACGAGCAGTACTTC.

Only one count was recorded for this clone. The chain uses TRBV5-1 and TRBJ2-7; D remains unclear. Looked up from germline, CDR1 is SGHRS and CDR2 is YFSETQ. There are 13 residues in the CDR3. V gave up 2 bases and J gave up 0 bases, with 6 bases separating them. In DNA form, the CDR3 reads TGCGCCAGCAGCTTACCGAGCTCCTACGAGCAGTACTTC. Its protein is CASSLPSSYEQYF.

The J gene is TRBJ1-5, the V gene TRBV4-2; D perhaps matches TRBD1 (6 bases). CDR1 is LGHNA, CDR2 YNFKEQ, per germline. CDR3 length: 15 amino acids. V was cut by 0 bases and J by 7 bases, with 13 bases left in between. The CDR3 loop reads CASSQDSGVDQPQHF. The DNA for the CDR3 is TGTGCCAGCAGCCAAGATTCAGGGGTAGACCAGCCCCAGCATTTT.

The rearrangement links TRBV5-4 to TRBJ2-6; D not resolved. The CDR3 contains 15 residues. Trimming stripped 0 bases from V and 0 bases from J, with 4 bases between. Germline lookup yields CDR1 SGHNT and CDR2 YYREEE (reference sequence). CDR3 amino acids: CASSLVSSGANVLTF. CDR3 sequence (DNA): TGTGCCAGCAGCTTGGTAAGCTCTGGGGCCAACGTCCTGACTTTC.

This clone was recorded a few times. V gene TRBV30 combines with J gene TRBJ1-2; D gene uncertain. The CDR3 extends over 14 amino acids. Between the trimmed V and J ends, which lost 2 bases and 8 bases, there was a span of 18 bases. Germline CDR1 is GTSNPN and CDR2 is SVGIG (reference sequence). The CDR3 nucleotides are TGTGCCTGGAGTTCTCCTCCCCATATGGAGGGCTACACCTTC. Protein sequence: CAWSSPPHMEGYTF.

V gene TRBV28 combines with J gene TRBJ1-3, with D possibly being TRBD1 (6 bases). The CDR3 is made up of 18 amino acids. The germline CDR1 and CDR2 sequences are MDHEN and SYDVKM. Trimming took 6 bases from V and 2 from J, leaving 23 bases between them. Here the CDR3 reads CASRDDIGRDITGNTIYF. The CDR3 DNA reads TGTGCCAGCAGAGACGACATTGGCAGGGACATTACTGGAAACACCATATATTTT.